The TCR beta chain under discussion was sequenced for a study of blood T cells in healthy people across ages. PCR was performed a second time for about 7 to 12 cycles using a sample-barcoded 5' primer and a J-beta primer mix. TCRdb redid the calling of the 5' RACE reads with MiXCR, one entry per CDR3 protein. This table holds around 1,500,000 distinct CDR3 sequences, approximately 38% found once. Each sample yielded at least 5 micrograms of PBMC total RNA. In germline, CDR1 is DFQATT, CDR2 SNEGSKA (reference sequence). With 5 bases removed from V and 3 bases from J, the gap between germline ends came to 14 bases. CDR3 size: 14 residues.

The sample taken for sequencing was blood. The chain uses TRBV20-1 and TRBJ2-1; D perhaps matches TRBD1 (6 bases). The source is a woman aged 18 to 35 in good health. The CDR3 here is CSAGMGAVYNEQFF. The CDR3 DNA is TGCAGTGCTGGGATGGGGGCGGTCTACAATGAGCAGTTCTTC.